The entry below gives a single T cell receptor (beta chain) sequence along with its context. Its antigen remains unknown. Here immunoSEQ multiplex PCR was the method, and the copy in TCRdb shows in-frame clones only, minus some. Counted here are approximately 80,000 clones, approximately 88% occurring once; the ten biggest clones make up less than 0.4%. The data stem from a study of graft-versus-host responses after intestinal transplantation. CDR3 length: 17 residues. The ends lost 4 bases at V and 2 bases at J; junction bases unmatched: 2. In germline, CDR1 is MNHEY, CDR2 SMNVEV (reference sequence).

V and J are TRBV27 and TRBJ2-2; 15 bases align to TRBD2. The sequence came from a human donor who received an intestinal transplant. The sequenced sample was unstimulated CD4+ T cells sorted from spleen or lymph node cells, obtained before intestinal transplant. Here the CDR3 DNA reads TGTGCCAGCAGTTGGGGACTAGCGGGAGGAAACACCGGGGAGCTGTTTTTT. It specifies CASSWGLAGGNTGELFF.